This TCR beta chain was sequenced during a study of T-cell memory formation after mild COVID-19. CDR1 and CDR2 (germline): SGHVS, FNYEAQ. After removal of 2 bases from V and 12 bases from J, the junction contained 3 bases not matched to a gene. The CDR3 has 12 amino acids. TCRdb used MiXCR to reprocess the 5' RACE reads, holding one entry per CDR3 protein. The profile shows some 290,000 distinct CDR3 sequences, 15% to 20% of them singletons. Sequenced sample: PBMCs or a T cell subset sorted from them (not recorded which). The chain is built from TRBV7-6 and TRBJ2-3, with 9 bases aligning to TRBD2. This receptor was taken from a man between 18 and 35 years old who had mild COVID-19 (a few samples of this study predate the infection). Cell type and time point are not known. CDR3: CASSLLAGFQYF. The CDR3 DNA is TGTGCCAGCAGCTTACTAGCGGGGTTCCAGTATTTT.